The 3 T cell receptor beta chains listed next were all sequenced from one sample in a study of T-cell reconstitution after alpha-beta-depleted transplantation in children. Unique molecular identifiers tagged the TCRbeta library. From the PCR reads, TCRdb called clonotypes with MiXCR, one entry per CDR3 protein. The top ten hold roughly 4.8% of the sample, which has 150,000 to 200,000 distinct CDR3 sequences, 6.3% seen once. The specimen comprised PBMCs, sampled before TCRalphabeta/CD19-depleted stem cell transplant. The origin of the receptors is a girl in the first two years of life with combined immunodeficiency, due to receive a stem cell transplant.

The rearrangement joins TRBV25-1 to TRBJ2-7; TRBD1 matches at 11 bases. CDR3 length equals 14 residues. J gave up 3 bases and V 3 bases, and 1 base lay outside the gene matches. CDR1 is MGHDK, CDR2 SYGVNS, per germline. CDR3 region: CASSDGTGGYEQYF. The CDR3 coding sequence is TGTGCCAGCAGTGACGGGACAGGGGGCTACGAGCAGTACTTC.

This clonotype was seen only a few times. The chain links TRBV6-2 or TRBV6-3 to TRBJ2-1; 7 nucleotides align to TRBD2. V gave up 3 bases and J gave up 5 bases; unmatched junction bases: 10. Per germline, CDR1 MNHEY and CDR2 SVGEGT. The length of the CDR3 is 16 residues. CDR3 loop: CASSYLADFSDNEQFF. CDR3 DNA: TGTGCCAGCAGTTATCTAGCGGACTTTTCAGACAATGAGCAGTTCTTC.

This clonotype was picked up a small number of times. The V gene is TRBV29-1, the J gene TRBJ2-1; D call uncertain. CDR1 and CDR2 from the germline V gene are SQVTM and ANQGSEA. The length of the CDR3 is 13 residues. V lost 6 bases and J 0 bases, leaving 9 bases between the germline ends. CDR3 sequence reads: CSVGGDSYNEQFF. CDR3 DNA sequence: TGCAGCGTAGGCGGAGACTCCTACAATGAGCAGTTCTTC.